One and the same sample provided the 13 T cell receptor beta chains below, sequenced in a study of blood T cells in healthy people across ages. Next came a second PCR, run for about 7 to 12 cycles, which used a sample-barcoded 5' primer along with a J-beta primer mix. One entry per CDR3 protein results from TCRdb running MiXCR on the 5' RACE reads. The sample lists approximately 690,000 distinct CDR3 sequences, 40% to 45% occurring once. Source material: blood. The receptors stem from an elderly man in good health.

The genes are TRBV11-2 and TRBJ2-6; D gene unclear. Germline V gives CDR1 SGHAT, CDR2 FQNNGV. V was clipped by 3 bases and J by 4 bases, with 10 bases between them. This CDR3 is 15 amino acids long. CDR3 nucleotides: TGTGCCAGCAGCTTTAAGGGTGCAGGGGCCAACGTCCTGACTTTC. Protein product: CASSFKGAGANVLTF. The full variable domain, in which reference TRBV11-2 and TRBJ2-6 provide the parts outside the CDR3, is EAGVAQSPRYKIIEKRQSVAFWCNPISGHATLYWYQQILGQGPKLLIQFQNNGVVDDSQLPKDRFSAERLKGVDSTLKIQPAKLEDSAVYLCASSFKGAGANVLTFGAGSRLTVL.

V gene TRBV5-1 combines with J gene TRBJ1-4; no definite D call. CDR1 SGHRS and CDR2 YFSETQ come from the germline V gene. The CDR3 is 16 residues long. V was shortened by 0 bases and J by 0 bases, with 9 bases between the two germline ends. The CDR3 loop is CASSLAGRTTNEKLFF. The CDR3 bases are TGCGCCAGCAGCTTGGCCGGCAGGACAACTAATGAAAAACTGTTTTTT.

This clonotype turned up a few times. The chain links TRBV6-1 to TRBJ2-4; D is ambiguous. Trimming pared 10 bases from V and 0 bases from J, leaving 16 bases between. Germline loops: CDR1 MNHNS, CDR2 SASEGT. The CDR3 spans 15 residues. In nucleotides, the CDR3 is TGTGCCATTTCGACGTCAAGGGAAGCCAAAAACATTCAGTACTTC. It specifies CAISTSREAKNIQYF.

The chain recombines TRBV4-2 with TRBJ1-2, with D possibly TRBD1 on 5 matching bases. In germline, CDR1 is LGHNA, CDR2 YNFKEQ. V was shortened by 2 bases and J by 8 bases, with 9 bases between the two germline ends. This CDR3 comprises 12 residues. The CDR3 is CASSQKQGGYTF. The CDR3 DNA reads as TGTGCCAGCAGCCAAAAGCAGGGCGGCTACACCTTC.

At least ten counts were recorded for this clonotype. The V call is TRBV29-1, the J call TRBJ1-1, with a weak D call TRBD1 (5 bases). Trimming shortened V by 5 bases and J by 0 bases, and 22 bases separated the two germline ends. There are 17 residues in the CDR3. Germline V gene lookup returns CDR1 SQVTM and CDR2 ANQGSEA. CDR3 bases: TGCAGCGTTTTCTTATCATCGCGGGGCTTCTTGAACACTGAAGCTTTCTTT. This sequence encodes CSVFLSSRGFLNTEAFF.

The J gene is TRBJ1-2, the V gene TRBV28; unclear D gene. The germline gives CDR1 MDHEN, CDR2 SYDVKM. Trimming cost V 10 bases and J 0 bases, with 18 bases left between them. This CDR3 contains 15 residues. CDR3 region: CATNLRSEANYGYTF. The CDR3 bases are TGTGCCACAAACCTCAGATCCGAAGCTAACTATGGCTACACCTTC.

This clonotype was seen just once. A read error may account for a junction end that differs from germline. The rearrangement uses TRBV7-7 and TRBJ2-2; D gene unclear. This CDR3 region has 15 residues. Germline lookup yields CDR1 SSHAT and CDR2 FNYEAQ (reference sequence). For the CDR3, the DNA is TGTGCTAGCAGCTTAGCAGGTTATAACACCGGGGAGCTGTTTTTT. Its translation is CASSLAGYNTGELFF.

This clonotype was picked up a small number of times. V and J are TRBV5-6 and TRBJ2-4, with D tentatively TRBD2 (6 bases). The CDR3 is made up of 16 amino acids. Trimming stripped 0 bases from V and 6 bases from J, with 16 bases between. The germline CDR1 and CDR2 sequences are SGHDT and YYEEEE. The DNA for the CDR3 is TGTGCCAGCAGCTTGGCCTGGGGGGTGAGGGCAAACATTCAGTACTTC. Translating it yields CASSLAWGVRANIQYF.

This clonotype was detected only a few times. This CDR3 reads CASSLDARTSNEQFF. CDR3 in DNA: TGTGCCAGCAGCTTAGACGCTCGGACTAGCAATGAGCAGTTCTTC. The J gene is TRBJ2-1, the V gene TRBV7-9; TRBD2 aligns across 7 bases. Germline trimming cut 1 base from V and 6 bases from J; bases unmatched to any gene: 6. The CDR3 contains 15 residues. CDR1 is SEHNR, CDR2 FQNEAQ, per germline (reference sequence).

This clonotype came up many times. The CDR3 DNA sequence: TGTGCCAGCAGTGAATTAGGGACAGGGGTAGAGACCCAGTACTTC. It is translated as CASSELGTGVETQYF. The rearrangement links TRBV25-1 to TRBJ2-5; TRBD1 agrees at 10 bases. This CDR3 has 15 amino acids. Trimming at V came to 1 base and at J to 4 bases, leaving 3 bases not matched to a gene. CDR1 is MGHDK, CDR2 SYGVNS, per germline. Full variable domain (missing parts from reference TRBV25-1 and TRBJ2-5): EADIYQTPRYLVIGTGKKITLECSQTMGHDKMYWYQQDPGMELHLIHYSYGVNSTEKGDLSSESTVSRIRTEHFPLTLESARPSHTSQYLCASSELGTGVETQYFGPGTRLLVL.

The chain uses TRBV29-1 and TRBJ2-4; D ambiguous. Germline V lookup: CDR1 SQVTM, CDR2 ANQGSEA. The CDR3 runs 13 residues. V was shortened by 4 bases and J by 4 bases, with 11 bases between the two germline ends. In DNA, the CDR3 is TGCAGCGTTGGAAGAGGACCAAAAAACATTCAGTACTTC. Protein sequence: CSVGRGPKNIQYF.

This clonotype was seen only a few times. A read error is possible here, since a much larger clone lies one base away. The V and J genes are TRBV12-3 or TRBV12-4 and TRBJ1-2, with D hard to call. V was cut by 5 bases and J by 6 bases, with 16 bases left in between. The CDR3 loop spans 14 amino acids. CDR3 nucleotides: TGTGCCAGCAGTGCCGAGGCGGGCTTCGATGGCTACACCTTC. Translated, it gives CASSAEAGFDGYTF.

The rearrangement uses TRBV4-3 and TRBJ1-5, with a possible D match to TRBD1 (5 bases). The V gene lost 2 bases and the J gene lost 2 bases, with 10 bases spanning the gap. The germline V gene encodes CDR1 LGHNA and CDR2 YSLEER. The CDR3 runs to 15 residues. The CDR3 reads CASSQTTGGNQPQHF. The DNA of the CDR3 is TGCGCCAGCAGCCAAACAACGGGGGGCAATCAGCCCCAGCATTTT.